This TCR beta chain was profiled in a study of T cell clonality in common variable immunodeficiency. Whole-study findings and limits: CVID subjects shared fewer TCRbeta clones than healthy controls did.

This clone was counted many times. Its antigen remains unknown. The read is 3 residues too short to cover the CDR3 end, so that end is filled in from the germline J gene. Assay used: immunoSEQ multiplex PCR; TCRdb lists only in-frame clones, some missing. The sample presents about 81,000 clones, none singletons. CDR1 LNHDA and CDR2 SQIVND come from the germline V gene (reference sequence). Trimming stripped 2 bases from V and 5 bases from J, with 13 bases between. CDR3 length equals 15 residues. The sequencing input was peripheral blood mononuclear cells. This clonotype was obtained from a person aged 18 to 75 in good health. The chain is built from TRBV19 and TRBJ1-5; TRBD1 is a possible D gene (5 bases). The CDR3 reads CASSISSGSDQPQHF. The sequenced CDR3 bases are TGTGCCAGTAGTATATCCTCAGGGTCGGATCAGCCC.